This T cell receptor beta chain was found in a study of cytomegalovirus exposure and HLA in healthy donors. The study ran its PCR with 60 Vbeta and 13 Jbeta primers. The table came from immunoSEQ multiplex PCR; TCRdb's copy has only in-frame clones and leaves some out. Of some 140,000 clones listed, 73% are singletons. CDR1 is SEHNR and CDR2 is FQNEAQ in the germline V gene (reference sequence). Trimming took 2 bases from V and 5 from J, leaving 24 bases between them. There are 18 residues in the CDR3. Sequenced material: PBMCs. This receptor was taken from a middle-aged woman in good health and CMV-seronegative. The genes are TRBV7-9 and TRBJ2-5, with D possibly matching TRBD1 (6 bases). The CDR3 DNA reads TGTGCCAGCAGCTTAACTCGCGGCTTTGGGGGCCAGGGGGAGACCCAGTACTTC. Translating gives CASSLTRGFGGQGETQYF.